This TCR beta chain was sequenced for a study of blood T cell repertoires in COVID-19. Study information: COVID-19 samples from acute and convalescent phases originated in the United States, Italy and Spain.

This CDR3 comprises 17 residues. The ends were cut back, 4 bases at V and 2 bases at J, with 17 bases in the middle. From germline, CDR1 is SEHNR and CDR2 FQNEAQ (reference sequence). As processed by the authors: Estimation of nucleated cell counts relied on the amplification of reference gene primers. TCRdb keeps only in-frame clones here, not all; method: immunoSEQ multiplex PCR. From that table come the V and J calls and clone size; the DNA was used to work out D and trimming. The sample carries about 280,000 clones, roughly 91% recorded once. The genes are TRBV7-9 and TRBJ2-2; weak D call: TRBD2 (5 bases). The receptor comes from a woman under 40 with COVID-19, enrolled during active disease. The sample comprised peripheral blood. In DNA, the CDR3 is TGTGCCAGCAGCTCACCGGGTGGGGAGCAAAACACCGGGGAGCTGTTTTTT. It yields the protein CASSSPGGEQNTGELFF. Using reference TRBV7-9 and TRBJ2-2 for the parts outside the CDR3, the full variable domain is DTGVSQNPRHKITKRGQNVTFRCDPISEHNRLYWYRQTLGQGPEFLTYFQNEAQLEKSRLLSDRFSAERPKGSFSTLEIQRTEQGDSAMYLCASSSPGGEQNTGELFFGEGSRLTVL.